One T cell receptor (beta chain) is described in this entry. This clone's antigen is unknown. No clone much larger than this one lies a single base away; base qualities are absent. This sample is part of a study of CXCR4 blockade with PD-1 therapy in pancreatic cancer (dated by TCRdb to about 2019). Describing the broader study: Multiplex immunohistochemistry and TCRbeta immunosequencing of resected pancreatic ductal adenocarcinoma were combined in the study with ex vivo slice culture in which PD-1 and CXCR4 blockade were tested. To assess intratumoral heterogeneity, two geographically distinct regions from each of 5 to 7 tumors were TCR-sequenced.

Study-level results and caveats: Although tumors showed clonal expansion, with a mean productive clonality of approximately 0.15 compared with 0.045 to 0.05 in healthy blood, clonality was not correlated with survival. Because only TCRbeta chains were sequenced, true antigen-specificity overlap of convergent dominant clones was left unconfirmed pending paired alpha-beta single-cell sequencing. A strong correlation was found between amino acid clone frequency and the number of distinct nucleotide rearrangements encoding each amino acid clone, suggesting convergent selection by common tumor antigens.

The CDR3 holds 17 amino acids from the cysteine to the phenylalanine. Just the 51-base CDR3 DNA is kept, in frame starting at base 1. The germline V gene (reference sequence) specifies MNHEY as CDR1 and SMNVEV as CDR2. Clipping removes 5 bases from V and 4 bases from J, with 15 as the unmatched junction base count. The archived tumor blocks came from patients who had not received neoadjuvant therapy before resection. For the preserved-tissue arm, the study drew on approximately 29 surgical resection samples taken from about two dozen pancreatic ductal adenocarcinoma patients who had not been treated previously. For the resection arm, ten 5-micron curls of FFPE tumor adjacent to the multiplex immunohistochemistry slide were used for DNA extraction. The immunoSEQ Assay at Adaptive Biotechnologies was used to immunosequence TCRbeta CDR3 regions from the extracted DNA. On the study's bioinformatics: To measure the absolute abundance of each unique TCRbeta CDR3, the sequences were collapsed and filtered. Clonality was calculated as 1 minus Pielou's evenness, using only productive in-frame rearrangements. Regional overlap was evaluated by tracking the top 100 nucleotide rearrangements across paired samples, and paired versus unrelated samples were compared using the Morisita index. The immunoSEQ Rearrangement Details tool was used to assess whether nucleotide rearrangements converged onto identical amino acid sequences. In its TCRdb copy, this immuneACCESS table keeps in-frame sequences only and misses some clones. Where compared with another copy, unresolved V genes explain less than half of these, and the others have no known cause. Clone size and the V and J calls come from that table; the DNA yielded D and trimming. This sample gives approximately 3,500 clones in total; around 45% of them show up just once. Less than 20% of the sample lies in the top ten.

The receptor comes from a human donor with pancreatic ductal adenocarcinoma. Material for sequencing was tumor tissue. Recombination connected TRBV27 to TRBJ2-5, and 8 junction bases match TRBD2. The CDR3 sequence is CASSPRQVRGGPETQYF. The sequenced DNA: TGTGCCAGCAGTCCTCGCCAAGTCCGGGGGGGCCCAGAGACCCAGTACTTC.